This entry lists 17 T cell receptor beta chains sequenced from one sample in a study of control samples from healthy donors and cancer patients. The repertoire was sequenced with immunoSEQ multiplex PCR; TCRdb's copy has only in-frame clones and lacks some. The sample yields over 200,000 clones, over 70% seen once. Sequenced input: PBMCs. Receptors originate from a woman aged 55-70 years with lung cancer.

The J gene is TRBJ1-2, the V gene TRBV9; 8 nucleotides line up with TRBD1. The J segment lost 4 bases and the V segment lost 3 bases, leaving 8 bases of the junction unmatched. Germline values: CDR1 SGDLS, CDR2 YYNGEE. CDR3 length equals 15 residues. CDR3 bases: TGTGCCAGCAGCGCCGACACAGGGGGGTCCTATGGCTACACCTTC. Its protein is CASSADTGGSYGYTF.

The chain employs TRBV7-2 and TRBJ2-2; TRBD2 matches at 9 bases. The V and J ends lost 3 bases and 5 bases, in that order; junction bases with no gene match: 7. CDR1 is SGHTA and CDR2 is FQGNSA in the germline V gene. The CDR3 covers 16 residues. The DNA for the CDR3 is TGTGCCAGCAGCTTTCGTAGCGGGAGACTGACCGGGGAGCTGTTTTTT. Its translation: CASSFRSGRLTGELFF.

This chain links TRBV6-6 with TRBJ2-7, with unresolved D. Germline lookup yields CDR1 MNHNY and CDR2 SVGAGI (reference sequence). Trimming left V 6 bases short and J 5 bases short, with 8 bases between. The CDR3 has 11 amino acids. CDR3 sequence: CASRSLDEQYF. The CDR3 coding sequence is TGTGCCAGCAGGTCGTTGGACGAGCAGTACTTC.

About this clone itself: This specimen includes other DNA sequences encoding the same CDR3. CDR3 DNA sequence: TGCGCCAGCAGCATCGGACAGGCGAACACCGGGGAGCTGTTTTTT. Its translation: CASSIGQANTGELFF. This chain links TRBV5-1 with TRBJ2-2; TRBD1 matches at 7 bases. The V gene's germline CDR1 is SGHRS and CDR2 YFSETQ. The V gene end was trimmed by 4 bases and the J gene end by 0 bases; junction bases not matched to a gene: 3. CDR3 length: 15 amino acids. The variable domain in full, with the rest retrieved from reference TRBV5-1 and TRBJ2-2, is KAGVTQTPRYLIKTRGQQVTLSCSPISGHRSVSWYQQTPGQGLQFLFEYFSETQRNKGNFPGRFSGRQFSNSRSEMNVSTLELGDSALYLCASSIGQANTGELFFGEGSRLTVL.

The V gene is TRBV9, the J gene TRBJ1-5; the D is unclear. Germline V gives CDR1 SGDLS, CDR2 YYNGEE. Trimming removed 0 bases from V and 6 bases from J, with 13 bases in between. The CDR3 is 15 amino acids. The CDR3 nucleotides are TGTGCCAGCAGCGTAGGAACGGCAGCCGGTCAGCCCCAGCATTTT. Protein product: CASSVGTAAGQPQHF.

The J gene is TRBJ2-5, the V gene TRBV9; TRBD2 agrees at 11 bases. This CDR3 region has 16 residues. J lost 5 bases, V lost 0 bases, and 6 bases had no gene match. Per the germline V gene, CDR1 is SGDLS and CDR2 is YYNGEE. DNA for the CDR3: TGTGCCAGCAGCGTAGGCCTAGCGGGGGGAGTGGAGACCCAGTACTTC. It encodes CASSVGLAGGVETQYF.

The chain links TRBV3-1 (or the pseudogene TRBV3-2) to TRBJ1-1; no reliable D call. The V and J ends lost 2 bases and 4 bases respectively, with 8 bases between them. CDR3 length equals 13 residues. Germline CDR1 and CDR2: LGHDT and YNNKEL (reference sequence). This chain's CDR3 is CASSQWVSTEAFF. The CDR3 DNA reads TGTGCCAGCAGCCAATGGGTGAGCACTGAAGCTTTCTTT.

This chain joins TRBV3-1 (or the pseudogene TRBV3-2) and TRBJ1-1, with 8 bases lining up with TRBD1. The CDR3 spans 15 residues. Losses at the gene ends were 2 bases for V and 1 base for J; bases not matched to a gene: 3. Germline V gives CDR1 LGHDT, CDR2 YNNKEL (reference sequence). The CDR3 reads CASSQQGAPNTEAFF. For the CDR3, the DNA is TGTGCCAGCAGCCAACAGGGGGCCCCGAACACTGAAGCTTTCTTT.

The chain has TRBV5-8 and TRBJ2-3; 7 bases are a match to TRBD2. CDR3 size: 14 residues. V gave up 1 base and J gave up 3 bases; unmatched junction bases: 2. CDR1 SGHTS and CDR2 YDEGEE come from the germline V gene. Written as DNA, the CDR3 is TGTGCCAGCAGCTTGTGGGGGGGAACAGATACGCAGTATTTT. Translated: CASSLWGGTDTQYF.

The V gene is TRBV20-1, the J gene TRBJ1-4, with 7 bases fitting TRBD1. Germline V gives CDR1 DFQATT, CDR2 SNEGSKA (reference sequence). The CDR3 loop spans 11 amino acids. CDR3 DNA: TGCAGCGGACAGGAGAGTGAAAAACTGTTTTTT. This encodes CSGQESEKLFF.

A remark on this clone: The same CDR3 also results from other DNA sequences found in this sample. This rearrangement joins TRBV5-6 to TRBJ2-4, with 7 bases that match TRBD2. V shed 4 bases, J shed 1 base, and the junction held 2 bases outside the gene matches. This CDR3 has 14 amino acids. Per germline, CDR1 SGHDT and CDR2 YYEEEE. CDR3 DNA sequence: TGTGCCAGCAGCCCCGGGGGGGCCAAAAACATTCAGTACTTC. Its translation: CASSPGGAKNIQYF.

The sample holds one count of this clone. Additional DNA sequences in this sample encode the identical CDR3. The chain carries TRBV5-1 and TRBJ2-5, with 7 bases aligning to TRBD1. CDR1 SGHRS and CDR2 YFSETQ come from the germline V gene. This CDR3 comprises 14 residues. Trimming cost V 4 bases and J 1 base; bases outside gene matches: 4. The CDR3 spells CASSPGQIQETQYF. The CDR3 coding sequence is TGCGCCAGCAGCCCGGGACAGATCCAAGAGACCCAGTACTTC. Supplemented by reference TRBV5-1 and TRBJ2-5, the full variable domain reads KAGVTQTPRYLIKTRGQQVTLSCSPISGHRSVSWYQQTPGQGLQFLFEYFSETQRNKGNFPGRFSGRQFSNSRSEMNVSTLELGDSALYLCASSPGQIQETQYFGPGTRLLVL.

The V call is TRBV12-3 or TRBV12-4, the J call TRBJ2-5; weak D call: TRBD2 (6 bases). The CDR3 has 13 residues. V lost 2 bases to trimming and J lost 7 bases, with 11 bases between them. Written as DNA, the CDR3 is TGTGCCAGCAGTTTAAAAACGCGGGGGACCCAGTACTTC. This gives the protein CASSLKTRGTQYF.

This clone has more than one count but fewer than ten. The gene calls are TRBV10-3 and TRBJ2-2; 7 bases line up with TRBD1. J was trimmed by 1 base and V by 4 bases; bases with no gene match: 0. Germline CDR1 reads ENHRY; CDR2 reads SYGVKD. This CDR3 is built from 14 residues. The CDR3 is CAISGTGNTGELFF. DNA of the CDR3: TGTGCCATCAGTGGGACAGGGAACACCGGGGAGCTGTTTTTT.

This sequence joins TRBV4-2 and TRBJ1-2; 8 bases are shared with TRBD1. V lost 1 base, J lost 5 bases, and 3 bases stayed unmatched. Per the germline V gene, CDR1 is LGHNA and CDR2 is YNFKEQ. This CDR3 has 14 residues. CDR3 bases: TGTGCCAGCAGCCAAGCTTGGACAGGGTATGGCTACACCTTC. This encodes CASSQAWTGYGYTF.

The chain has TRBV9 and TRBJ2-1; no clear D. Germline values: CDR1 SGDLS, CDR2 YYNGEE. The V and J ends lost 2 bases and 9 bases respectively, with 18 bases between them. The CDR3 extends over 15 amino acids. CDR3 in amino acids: CASSVDSPPDREQFF. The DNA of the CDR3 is TGTGCCAGCAGCGTTGACTCGCCCCCGGATCGTGAGCAGTTCTTC.

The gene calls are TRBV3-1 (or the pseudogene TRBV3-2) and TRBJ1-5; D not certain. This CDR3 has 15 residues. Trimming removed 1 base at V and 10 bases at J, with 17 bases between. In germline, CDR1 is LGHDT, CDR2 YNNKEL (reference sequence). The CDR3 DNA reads TGTGCCAGCAGCCAAGGATCCAGGCCCGTGGATCCCCAGCATTTT. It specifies CASSQGSRPVDPQHF.